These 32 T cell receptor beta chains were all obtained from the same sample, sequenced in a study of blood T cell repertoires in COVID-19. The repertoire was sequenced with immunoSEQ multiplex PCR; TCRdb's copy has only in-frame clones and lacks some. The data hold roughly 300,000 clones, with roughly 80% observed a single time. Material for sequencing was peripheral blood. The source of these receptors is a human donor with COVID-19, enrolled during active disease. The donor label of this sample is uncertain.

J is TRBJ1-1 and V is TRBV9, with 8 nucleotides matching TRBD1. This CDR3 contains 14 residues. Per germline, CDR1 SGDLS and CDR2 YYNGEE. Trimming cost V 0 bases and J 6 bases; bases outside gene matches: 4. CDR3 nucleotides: TGTGCCAGCAGCGTAGCAGGGGGCAACGCTGAAGCTTTCTTT. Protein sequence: CASSVAGGNAEAFF.

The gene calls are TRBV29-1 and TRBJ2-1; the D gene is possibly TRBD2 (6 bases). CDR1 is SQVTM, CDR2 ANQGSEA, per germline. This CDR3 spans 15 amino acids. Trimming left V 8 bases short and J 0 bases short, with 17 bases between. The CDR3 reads CSSGTAPSSYNEQFF. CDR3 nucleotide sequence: TGCAGCTCCGGGACTGCCCCAAGCTCCTACAATGAGCAGTTCTTC.

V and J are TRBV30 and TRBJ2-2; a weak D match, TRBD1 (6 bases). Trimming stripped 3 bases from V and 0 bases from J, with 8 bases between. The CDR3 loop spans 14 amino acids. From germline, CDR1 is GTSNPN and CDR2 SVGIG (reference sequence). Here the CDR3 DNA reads TGTGCCTGGAGACAGGGATCGAACACCGGGGAGCTGTTTTTT. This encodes CAWRQGSNTGELFF.

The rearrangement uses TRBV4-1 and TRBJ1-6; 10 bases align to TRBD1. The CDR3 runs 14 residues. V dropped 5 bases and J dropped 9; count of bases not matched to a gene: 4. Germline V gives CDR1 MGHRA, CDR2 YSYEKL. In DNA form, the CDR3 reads TGCGCCAGCAGCGGCCGGGACAGGGGTTCACCCCTCCACTTT. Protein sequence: CASSGRDRGSPLHF.

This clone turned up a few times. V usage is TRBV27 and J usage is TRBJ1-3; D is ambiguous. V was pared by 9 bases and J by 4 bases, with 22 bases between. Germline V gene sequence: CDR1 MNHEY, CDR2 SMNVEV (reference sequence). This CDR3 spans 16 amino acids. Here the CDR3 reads CASSPVRRLGGNTIYF. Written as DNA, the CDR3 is TGTGCCAGTTCGCCAGTACGTAGGCTAGGAGGAAACACCATATATTTT.

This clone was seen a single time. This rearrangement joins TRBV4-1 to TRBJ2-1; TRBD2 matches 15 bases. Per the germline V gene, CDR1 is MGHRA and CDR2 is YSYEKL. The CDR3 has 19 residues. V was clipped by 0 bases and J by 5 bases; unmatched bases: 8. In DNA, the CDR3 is TGCGCCAGCAGCCAAGAAGGACTAGCGGGAGGGCGTATGGACAATGAGCAGTTCTTC. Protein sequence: CASSQEGLAGGRMDNEQFF.

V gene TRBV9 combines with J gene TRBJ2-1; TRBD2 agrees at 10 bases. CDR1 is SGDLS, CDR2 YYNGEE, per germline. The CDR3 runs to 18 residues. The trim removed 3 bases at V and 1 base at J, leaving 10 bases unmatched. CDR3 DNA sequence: TGTGCCAGCAGCGGATGGGGGGGACTAGCGCGTTCCTACAATGAGCAGTTCTTC. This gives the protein CASSGWGGLARSYNEQFF.

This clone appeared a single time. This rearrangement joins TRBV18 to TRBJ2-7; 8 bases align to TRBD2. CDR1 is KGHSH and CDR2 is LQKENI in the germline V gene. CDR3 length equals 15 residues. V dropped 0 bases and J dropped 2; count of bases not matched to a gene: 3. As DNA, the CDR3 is TGTGCCAGCTCACCACCGAATAGCGGGACCTACGAGCAGTACTTC. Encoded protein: CASSPPNSGTYEQYF.

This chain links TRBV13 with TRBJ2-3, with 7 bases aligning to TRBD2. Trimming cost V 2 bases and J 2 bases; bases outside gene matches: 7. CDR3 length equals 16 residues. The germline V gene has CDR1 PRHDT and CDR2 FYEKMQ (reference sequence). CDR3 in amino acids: CASSLRASGLTDTQYF. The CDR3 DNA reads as TGTGCCAGCAGCTTAAGGGCTAGCGGACTCACAGATACGCAGTATTTT.

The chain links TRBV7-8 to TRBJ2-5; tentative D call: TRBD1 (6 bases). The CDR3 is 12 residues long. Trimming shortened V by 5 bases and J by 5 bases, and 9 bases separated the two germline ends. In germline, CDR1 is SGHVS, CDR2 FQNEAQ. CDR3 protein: CASSPGEETQYF. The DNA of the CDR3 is TGTGCCAGCAGCCCAGGGGAGGAGACCCAGTACTTC. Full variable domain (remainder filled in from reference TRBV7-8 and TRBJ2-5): GAGVSQSPRYKVAKRGQDVALRCDPISGHVSLFWYQQALGQGPEFLTYFQNEAQLDKSGLPSDRFFAERPEGSVSTLKIQRTQQEDSAVYLCASSPGEETQYFGPGTRLLVL.

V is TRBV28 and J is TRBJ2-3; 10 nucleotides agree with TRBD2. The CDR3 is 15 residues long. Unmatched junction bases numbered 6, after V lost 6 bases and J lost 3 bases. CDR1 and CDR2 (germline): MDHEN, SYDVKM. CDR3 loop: CASSKDSGRTDTQYF. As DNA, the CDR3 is TGTGCCAGCAGCAAAGATAGCGGGAGGACAGATACGCAGTATTTT. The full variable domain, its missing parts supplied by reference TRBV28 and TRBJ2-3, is DVKVTQSSRYLVKRTGEKVFLECVQDMDHENMFWYRQDPGLGLRLIYFSYDVKMKEKGDIPEGYSVSREKKERFSLILESASTNQTSMYLCASSKDSGRTDTQYFGPGTRLTVL.

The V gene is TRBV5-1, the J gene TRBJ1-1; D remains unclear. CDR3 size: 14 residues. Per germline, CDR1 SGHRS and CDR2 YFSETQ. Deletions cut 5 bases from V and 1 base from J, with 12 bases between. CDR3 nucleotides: TGCGCCAGCAGGAAGGAGGTCAGGAACACTGAAGCTTTCTTT. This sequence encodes CASRKEVRNTEAFF.

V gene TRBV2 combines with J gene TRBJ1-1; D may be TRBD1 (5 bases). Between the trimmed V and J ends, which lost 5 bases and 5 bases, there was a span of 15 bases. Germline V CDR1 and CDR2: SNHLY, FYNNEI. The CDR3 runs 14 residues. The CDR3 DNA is TGTGCCAGCAGTCGGACCGGGGGGGGAACTGAAGCTTTCTTT. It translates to CASSRTGGGTEAFF.

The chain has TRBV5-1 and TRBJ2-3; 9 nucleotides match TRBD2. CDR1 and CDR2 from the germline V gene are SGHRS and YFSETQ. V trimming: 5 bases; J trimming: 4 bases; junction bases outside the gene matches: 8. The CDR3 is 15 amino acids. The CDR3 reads CASRAGLAGPDTQYF. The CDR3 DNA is TGCGCCAGCAGAGCAGGCCTAGCGGGACCAGATACGCAGTATTTT.

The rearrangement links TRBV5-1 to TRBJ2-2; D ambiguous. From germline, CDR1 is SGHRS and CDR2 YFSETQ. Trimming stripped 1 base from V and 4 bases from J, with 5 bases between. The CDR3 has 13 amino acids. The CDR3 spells CASSLRLTGELFF. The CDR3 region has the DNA TGCGCCAGCAGCTTGCGACTCACCGGGGAGCTGTTTTTT.

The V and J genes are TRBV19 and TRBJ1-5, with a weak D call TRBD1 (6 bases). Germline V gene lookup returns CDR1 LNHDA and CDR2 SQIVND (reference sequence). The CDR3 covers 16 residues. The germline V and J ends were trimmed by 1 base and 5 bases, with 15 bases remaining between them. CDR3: CASSIVGRGEDQPQHF. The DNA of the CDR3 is TGTGCCAGTAGTATAGTTGGCAGGGGAGAAGATCAGCCCCAGCATTTT.

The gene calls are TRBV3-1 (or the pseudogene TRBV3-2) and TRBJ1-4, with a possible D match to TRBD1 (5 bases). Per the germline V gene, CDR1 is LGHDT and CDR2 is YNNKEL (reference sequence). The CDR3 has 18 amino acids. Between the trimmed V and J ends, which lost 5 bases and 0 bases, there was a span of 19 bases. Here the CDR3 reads CASSKGYVGASTNEKLFF. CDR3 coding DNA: TGTGCCAGCAGCAAAGGTTATGTAGGGGCCTCAACTAATGAAAAACTGTTTTTT.

DNA of the CDR3: TGTGCCAGCAGTTCCCCGACAGGGGTTGGACAGCCCCAGCATTTT. Translating gives CASSSPTGVGQPQHF. The chain recombines TRBV6-6 with TRBJ1-5; 8 bases match TRBD1. Germline CDR1 MNHNY, CDR2 SVGAGI (reference sequence). The CDR3 has 15 amino acids. Trimming removed 4 bases from V and 7 bases from J; junction bases left unmatched: 9.

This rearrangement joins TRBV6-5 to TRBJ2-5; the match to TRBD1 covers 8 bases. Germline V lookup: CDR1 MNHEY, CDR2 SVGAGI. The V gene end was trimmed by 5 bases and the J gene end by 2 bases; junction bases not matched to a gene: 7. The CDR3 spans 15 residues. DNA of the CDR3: TGTGCCAGCAGTAGAAGACAGGGGCTTCAAGAGACCCAGTACTTC. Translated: CASSRRQGLQETQYF.

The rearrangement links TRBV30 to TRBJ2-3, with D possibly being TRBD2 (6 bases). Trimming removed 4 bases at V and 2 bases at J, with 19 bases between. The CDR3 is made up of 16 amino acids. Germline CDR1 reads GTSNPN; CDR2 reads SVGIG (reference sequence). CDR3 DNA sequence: TGTGCCTGGAACAAACCGGGACTGAGAGACACAGATACGCAGTATTTT. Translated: CAWNKPGLRDTDTQYF.

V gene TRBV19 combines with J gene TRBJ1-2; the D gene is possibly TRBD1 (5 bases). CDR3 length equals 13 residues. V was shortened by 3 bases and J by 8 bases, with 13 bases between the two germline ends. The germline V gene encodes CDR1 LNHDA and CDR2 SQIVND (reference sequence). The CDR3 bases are TGTGCCAGTAGTATTTCCCAGGGAGGCGGCTACACCTTC. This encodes CASSISQGGGYTF.

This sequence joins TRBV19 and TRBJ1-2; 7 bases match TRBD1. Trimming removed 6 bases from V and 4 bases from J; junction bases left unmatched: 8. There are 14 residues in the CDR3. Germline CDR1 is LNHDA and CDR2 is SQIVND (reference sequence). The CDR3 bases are TGTGCCAGTAGCGCCCCTGACAGGGTCTATGGCTACACCTTC. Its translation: CASSAPDRVYGYTF.

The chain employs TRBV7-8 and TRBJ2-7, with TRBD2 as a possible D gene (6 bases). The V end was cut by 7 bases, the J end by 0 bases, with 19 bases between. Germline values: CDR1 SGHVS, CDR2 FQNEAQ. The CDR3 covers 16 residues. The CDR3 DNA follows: TGTGCCAGCACTCAAAGGGGTGCGGGAAACTCCTACGAGCAGTACTTC. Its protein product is CASTQRGAGNSYEQYF.

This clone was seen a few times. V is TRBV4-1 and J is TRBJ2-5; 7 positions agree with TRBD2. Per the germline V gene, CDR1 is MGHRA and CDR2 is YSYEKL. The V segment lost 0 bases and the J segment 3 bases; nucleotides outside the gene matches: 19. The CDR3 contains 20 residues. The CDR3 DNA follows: TGCGCCAGCAGCCAAGACTTTGCGGGAGTCGATAGTGGGCTAAAAGAGACCCAGTACTTC. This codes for CASSQDFAGVDSGLKETQYF.

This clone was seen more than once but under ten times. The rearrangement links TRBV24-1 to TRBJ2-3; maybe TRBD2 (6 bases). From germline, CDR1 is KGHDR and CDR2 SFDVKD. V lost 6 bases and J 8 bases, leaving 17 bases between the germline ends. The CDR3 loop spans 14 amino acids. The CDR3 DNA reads TGTGCCACCAGTCGGGGCGAAACTAGCTCTACGCAGTATTTT. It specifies CATSRGETSSTQYF.

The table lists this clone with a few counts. CDR3: CAISAAYEQYF. In DNA, the CDR3 is TGTGCCATCAGTGCGGCCTACGAGCAGTACTTC. This sequence joins TRBV10-3 and TRBJ2-7; no clear D. The V end lost 4 bases, the J end lost 2 bases, and 3 bases lay between the germline ends. The CDR3 runs to 11 residues. Germline V CDR1 and CDR2: ENHRY, SYGVKD.

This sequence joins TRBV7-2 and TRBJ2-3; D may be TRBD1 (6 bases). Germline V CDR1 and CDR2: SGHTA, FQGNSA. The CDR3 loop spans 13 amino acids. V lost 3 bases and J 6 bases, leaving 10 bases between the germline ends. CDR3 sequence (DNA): TGTGCCAGCAGCTTCAACAGGGAGGATACGCAGTATTTT. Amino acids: CASSFNREDTQYF.

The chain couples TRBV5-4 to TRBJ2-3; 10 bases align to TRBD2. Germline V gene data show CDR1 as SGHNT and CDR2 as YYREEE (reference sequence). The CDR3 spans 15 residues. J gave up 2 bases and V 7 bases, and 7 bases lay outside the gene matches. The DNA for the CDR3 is TGTGCCAGCGGAATTGGACTAGCGGTCACAGATACGCAGTATTTT. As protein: CASGIGLAVTDTQYF.

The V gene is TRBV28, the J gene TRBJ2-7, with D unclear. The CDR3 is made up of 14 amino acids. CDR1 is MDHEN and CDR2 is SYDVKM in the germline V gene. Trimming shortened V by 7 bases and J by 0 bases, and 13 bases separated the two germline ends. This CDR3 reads CASTSVDTSYEQYF. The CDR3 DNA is TGTGCCAGCACGAGCGTAGATACCTCCTACGAGCAGTACTTC. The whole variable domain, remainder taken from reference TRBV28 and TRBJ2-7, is DVKVTQSSRYLVKRTGEKVFLECVQDMDHENMFWYRQDPGLGLRLIYFSYDVKMKEKGDIPEGYSVSREKKERFSLILESASTNQTSMYLCASTSVDTSYEQYFGPGTRLTVT.

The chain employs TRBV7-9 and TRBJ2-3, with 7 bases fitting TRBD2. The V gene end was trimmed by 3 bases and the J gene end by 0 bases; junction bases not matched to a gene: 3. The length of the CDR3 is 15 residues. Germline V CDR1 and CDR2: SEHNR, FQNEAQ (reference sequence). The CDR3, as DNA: TGTGCCAGCAGCTTGTCGGGACTAAGCACAGATACGCAGTATTTT. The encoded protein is CASSLSGLSTDTQYF.

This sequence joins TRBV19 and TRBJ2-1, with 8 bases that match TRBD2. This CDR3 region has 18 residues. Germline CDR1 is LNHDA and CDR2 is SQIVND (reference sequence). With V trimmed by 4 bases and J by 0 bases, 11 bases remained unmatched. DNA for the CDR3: TGTGCCAGTAGTACCCGGGGAGCGGGAGCCAGCTCCTACAATGAGCAGTTCTTC. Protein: CASSTRGAGASSYNEQFF. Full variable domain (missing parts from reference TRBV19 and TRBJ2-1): DGGITQSPKYLFRKEGQNVTLSCEQNLNHDAMYWYRQDPGQGLRLIYYSQIVNDFQKGDIAEGYSVSREKKESFPLTVTSAQKNPTAFYLCASSTRGAGASSYNEQFFGPGTRLTVL.

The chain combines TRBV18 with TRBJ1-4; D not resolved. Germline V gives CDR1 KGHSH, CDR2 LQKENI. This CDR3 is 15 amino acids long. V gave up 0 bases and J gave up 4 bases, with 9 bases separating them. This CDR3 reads CASSPPGGDNEKLFF. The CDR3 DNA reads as TGTGCCAGCTCACCACCTGGCGGCGATAATGAAAAACTGTTTTTT.